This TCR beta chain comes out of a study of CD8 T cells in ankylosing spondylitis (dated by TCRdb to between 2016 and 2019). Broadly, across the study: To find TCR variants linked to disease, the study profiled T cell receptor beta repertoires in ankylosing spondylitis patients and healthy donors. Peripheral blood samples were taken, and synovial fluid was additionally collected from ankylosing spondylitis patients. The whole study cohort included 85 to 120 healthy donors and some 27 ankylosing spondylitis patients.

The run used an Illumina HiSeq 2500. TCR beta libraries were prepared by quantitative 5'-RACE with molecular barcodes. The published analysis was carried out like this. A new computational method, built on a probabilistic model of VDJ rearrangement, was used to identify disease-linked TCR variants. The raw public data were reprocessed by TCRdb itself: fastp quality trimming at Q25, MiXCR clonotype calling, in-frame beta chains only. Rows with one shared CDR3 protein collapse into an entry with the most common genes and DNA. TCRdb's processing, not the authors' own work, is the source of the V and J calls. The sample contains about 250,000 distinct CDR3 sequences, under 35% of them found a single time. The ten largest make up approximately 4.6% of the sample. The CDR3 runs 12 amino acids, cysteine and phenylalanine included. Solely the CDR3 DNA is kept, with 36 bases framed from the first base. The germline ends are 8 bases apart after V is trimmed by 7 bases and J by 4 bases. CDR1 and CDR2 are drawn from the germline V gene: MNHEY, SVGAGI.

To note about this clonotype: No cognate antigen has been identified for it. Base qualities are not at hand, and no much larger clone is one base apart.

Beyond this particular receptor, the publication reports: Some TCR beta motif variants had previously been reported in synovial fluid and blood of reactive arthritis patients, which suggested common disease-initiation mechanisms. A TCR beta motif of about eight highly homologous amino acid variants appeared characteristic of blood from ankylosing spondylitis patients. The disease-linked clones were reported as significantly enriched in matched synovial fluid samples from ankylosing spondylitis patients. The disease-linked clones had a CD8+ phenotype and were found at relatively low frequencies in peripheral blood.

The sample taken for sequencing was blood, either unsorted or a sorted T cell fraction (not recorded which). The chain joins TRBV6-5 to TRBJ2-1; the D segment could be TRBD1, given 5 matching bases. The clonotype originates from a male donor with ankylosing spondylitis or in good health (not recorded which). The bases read TGTGCCAGCACCGACAGTTACAATGAGCAGTTCTTC. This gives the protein CASTDSYNEQFF.